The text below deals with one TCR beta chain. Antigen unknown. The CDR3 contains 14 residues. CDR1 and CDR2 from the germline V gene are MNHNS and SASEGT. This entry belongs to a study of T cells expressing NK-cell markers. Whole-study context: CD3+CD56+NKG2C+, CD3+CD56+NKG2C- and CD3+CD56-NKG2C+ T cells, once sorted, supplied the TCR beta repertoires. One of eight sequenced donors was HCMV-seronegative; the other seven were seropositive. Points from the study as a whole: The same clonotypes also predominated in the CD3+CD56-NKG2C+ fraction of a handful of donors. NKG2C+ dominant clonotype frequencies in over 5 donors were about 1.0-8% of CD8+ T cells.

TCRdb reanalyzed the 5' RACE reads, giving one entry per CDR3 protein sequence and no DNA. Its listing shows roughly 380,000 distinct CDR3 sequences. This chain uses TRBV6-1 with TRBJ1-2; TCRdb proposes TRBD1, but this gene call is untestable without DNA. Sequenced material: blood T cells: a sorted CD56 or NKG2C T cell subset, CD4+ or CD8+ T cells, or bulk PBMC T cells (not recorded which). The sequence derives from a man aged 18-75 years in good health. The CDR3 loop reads CASTPQGRSYGYTF.